This entry features one T cell receptor (beta chain) sequence. The data were obtained in a study of cytomegalovirus exposure and HLA in healthy donors. Primers for the PCR totalled 60 Vbeta and 13 Jbeta. The method was immunoSEQ multiplex PCR; TCRdb's version includes in-frame clones alone and lacks a portion of them. Of some 240,000 clones in the sample, around nine tenths were seen once. V gave up 3 bases and J gave up 8 bases; unmatched junction bases: 11. Germline V lookup: CDR1 SGHKS, CDR2 YYEKEE (reference sequence). CDR3 length: 15 residues. Sequenced: PBMCs. V usage is TRBV5-5 and J usage is TRBJ2-1, with 7 bases aligning to TRBD2. The source of this sequence is a girl under 10 years old in good health and CMV-seronegative. In nucleotides, the CDR3 is TGTGCCAGCAGCTACCTCGGCGGGAGTAAAGATGAGCAGTTCTTC. Its translation is CASSYLGGSKDEQFF.